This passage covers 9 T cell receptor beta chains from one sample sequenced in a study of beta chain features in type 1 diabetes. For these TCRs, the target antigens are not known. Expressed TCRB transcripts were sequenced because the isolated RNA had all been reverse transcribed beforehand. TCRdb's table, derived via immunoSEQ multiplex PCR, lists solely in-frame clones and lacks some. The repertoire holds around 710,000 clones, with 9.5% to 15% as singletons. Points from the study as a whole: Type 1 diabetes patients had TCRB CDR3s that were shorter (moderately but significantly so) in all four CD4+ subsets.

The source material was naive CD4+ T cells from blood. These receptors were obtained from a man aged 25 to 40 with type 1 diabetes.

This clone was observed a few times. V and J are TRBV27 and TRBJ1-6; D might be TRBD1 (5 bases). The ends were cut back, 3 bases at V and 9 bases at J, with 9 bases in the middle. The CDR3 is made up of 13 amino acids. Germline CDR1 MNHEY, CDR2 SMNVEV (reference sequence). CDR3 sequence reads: CASSLDISSPLHF. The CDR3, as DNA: TGTGCCAGCAGTTTGGACATCAGTTCACCCCTCCACTTT.

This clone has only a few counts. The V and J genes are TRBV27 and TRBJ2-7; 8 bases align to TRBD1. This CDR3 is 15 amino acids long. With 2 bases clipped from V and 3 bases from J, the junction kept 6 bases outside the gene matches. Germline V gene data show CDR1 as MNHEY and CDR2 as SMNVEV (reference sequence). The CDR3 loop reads CASSLAGQDNYEQYF. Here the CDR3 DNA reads TGTGCCAGCAGTTTAGCGGGACAGGACAACTACGAGCAGTACTTC.

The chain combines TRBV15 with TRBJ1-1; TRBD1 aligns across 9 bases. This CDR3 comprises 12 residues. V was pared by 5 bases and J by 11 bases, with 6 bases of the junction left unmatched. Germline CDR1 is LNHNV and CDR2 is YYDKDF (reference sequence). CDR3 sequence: CATSFRTGEAFF. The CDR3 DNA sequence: TGTGCCACCAGCTTCAGGACAGGGGAGGCTTTCTTT.

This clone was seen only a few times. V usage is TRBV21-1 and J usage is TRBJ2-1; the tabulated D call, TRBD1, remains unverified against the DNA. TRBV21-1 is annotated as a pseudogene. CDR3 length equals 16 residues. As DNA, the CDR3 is TGTGCCAGCACACCGGACAGGAACGACCAATTGAATGAGCAGTTCTTC. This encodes CASTPDRNDQLNEQFF.

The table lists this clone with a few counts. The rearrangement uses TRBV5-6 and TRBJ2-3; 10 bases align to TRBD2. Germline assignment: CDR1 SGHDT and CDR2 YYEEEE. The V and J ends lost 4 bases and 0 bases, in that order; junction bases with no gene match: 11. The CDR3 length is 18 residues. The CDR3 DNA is TGTGCCAGCAGCGCCGGCACTAGCGGGGCCTGGAGCACAGATACGCAGTATTTT. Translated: CASSAGTSGAWSTDTQYF.

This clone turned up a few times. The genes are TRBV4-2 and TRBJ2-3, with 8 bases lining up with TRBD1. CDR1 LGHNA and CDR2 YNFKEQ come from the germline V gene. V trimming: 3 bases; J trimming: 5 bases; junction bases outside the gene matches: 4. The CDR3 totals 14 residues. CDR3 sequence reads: CASSQGQAGDTQYF. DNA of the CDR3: TGTGCCAGCAGCCAGGGACAGGCCGGAGATACGCAGTATTTT.

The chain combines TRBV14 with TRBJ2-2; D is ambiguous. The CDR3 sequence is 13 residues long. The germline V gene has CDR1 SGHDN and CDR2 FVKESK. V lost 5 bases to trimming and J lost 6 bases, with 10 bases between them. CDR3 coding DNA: TGTGCCAGCAGCGTCGGTGGGGCCGGGGAGCTGTTTTTT. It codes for CASSVGGAGELFF.

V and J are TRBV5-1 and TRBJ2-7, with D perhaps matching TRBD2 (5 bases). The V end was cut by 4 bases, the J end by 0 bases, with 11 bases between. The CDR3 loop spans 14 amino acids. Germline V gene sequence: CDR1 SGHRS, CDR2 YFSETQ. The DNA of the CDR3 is TGCGCCAGCAGCCTCGGACTCAGCTCCTACGAGCAGTACTTC. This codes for CASSLGLSSYEQYF.

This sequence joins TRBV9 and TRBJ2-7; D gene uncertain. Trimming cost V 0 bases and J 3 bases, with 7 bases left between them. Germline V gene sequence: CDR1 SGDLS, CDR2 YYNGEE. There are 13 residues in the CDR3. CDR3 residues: CASSVDTNYEQYF. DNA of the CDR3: TGTGCCAGCAGCGTAGATACGAACTACGAGCAGTACTTC. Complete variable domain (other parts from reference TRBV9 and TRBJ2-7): DSGVTQTPKHLITATGQRVTLRCSPRSGDLSVYWYQQSLDQGLQFLIQYYNGEERAKGNILERFSAQQFPDLHSELNLSSLELGDSALYFCASSVDTNYEQYFGPGTRLTVT.